These T cell receptor beta chains were read from a single sample in a study of blood T cell repertoires in COVID-19. Clones were sequenced by immunoSEQ multiplex PCR, and TCRdb holds only the in-frame ones, with some missing. The repertoire holds more than 90,000 clones, with less than 75% as singletons. The sample consisted of peripheral blood. The receptors were sampled from a woman aged 55 to 70 in a cohort sampled during active or convalescent COVID-19. Each CDR3 is given with its conserved first and last residue. Size is stated for part of the rows, as once, few or many counts, or as a class when the clone is expanded.

. 11 TRBV2 CASRKAGEQFF
. 14 TRBV19 CASTGTGLSGELFF
. 15 TRBV5-1 CASSLGSGGTDTQYF
few 17 TRBV7-3 CASSLIQRALYNSPLHF
. 16 TRBV9 CASSEGGARAYNEQFF
. 13 TRBV6-2/TRBV6-3 CASSATPSYGYTF
. 14 TRBV24-1 CATESGLGTGELFF
. 15 TRBV7-6 CASSPGTGPYNEQFF
. 13 TRBV7-3 CASSWNRDTEAFF
. 16 TRBV28 CASSSAAQRGGETQYF
. 14 TRBV6-5 CASSYVSGLYGYTF
. 14 TRBV9 CASSLQTGWETQYF
. 17 TRBV5-1 CASSLTSGGPYTGELFF